This T cell receptor beta chain originates from a study of beta chain features in type 1 diabetes (dated by TCRdb to the late 2010s). Looking at the study overall: Mean age, gender distribution, total cell number and subset yield were not different between patients and healthy donors. A total of 90 million to 140 million sorted cells were examined across all samples, and RNA yield correlated strongly with the number of cells per subset. In the study, recently diagnosed type 1 diabetes patients and matched healthy donors were compared on the TCRB repertoires of their sorted circulating CD4+ T cell subsets. Whereas all 30 or so donors provided naive and central memory subsets, regulatory and stem cell-like memory subsets were isolated from just 8 patients and roughly eight healthy donors.

Each donor gave one peripheral blood draw, averaging approximately 0.11 L, which was collected into heparinised tubes. A BD FACSAria II and a panel including CD45RO, CCR7, CD25, CD127, CD95 and CD27 were used to sort naive, central memory, regulatory and stem cell-like memory CD4+ T cells. All sorted populations exceeded 95% purity. PBMCs were isolated immediately by Lymphoprep density gradient centrifugation and stained directly without culture. To minimize batch effects, samples were stained and sorted in pairs, one healthy donor with one patient per experiment. The High Capacity cDNA Reverse Transcription Kit was used to reverse transcribe all of the isolated RNA, meaning that expressed TCRB transcripts were what got sequenced. Survey-depth immunoSEQ sequencing was performed on stem cell-like memory T cell samples, with an average of about 1.01 million total reads per sample. Sorted cells were lysed in RLT buffer, and RNA was extracted using DNase-treated RNeasy Micro or Mini kits according to cell number. Each cell subset was processed separately to prevent cross-contamination, with patient and healthy donor samples processed together. Using the immunoSEQ multiplex PCR, TCRB sequences were amplified from cDNA into 87-bp fragments spanning the CDR3 region. Amplicons were sequenced on the Illumina HiSeq platform. The authors' pipeline ran thus. Synthetic template baselines were used to correct PCR bias computationally, reads within Hamming distance 2 were collapsed, and singletons that could not be merged were discarded. Reads were aligned against IMGT to assign V, D and J genes, CDR3 length and insertions or deletions at six rearrangement sites. Within each subset, clonotype counts were normalized to the number of sorted cells before true diversity and Gini coefficients were calculated with the tcR R package. The overlap coefficient, calculated on TCRB nucleotide sequences, was used to measure repertoire sharing. TCRdb obtained this table from immuneACCESS and retained in-frame rearrangements with V and J assigned. These tables miss some clones; where compared with another copy, unresolved V genes account for less than half of the shortfall, and the remainder is unexplained. Clone size and the V and J calls come from that table; the DNA yielded D and trimming. The sample contains tens of thousands of clones, approximately 57% of them found a single time. The ten biggest clones cover about 0.37% of the sample.

Details on this clone: The target of this receptor is not known. Within one base of it there is no much larger clone, and no base qualities were kept.

Looking up the germline V gene yields CDR1 SGHDN and CDR2 FVKESK. Including cysteine and phenylalanine, the CDR3 has 14 amino acids. Only the CDR3 portion is preserved as DNA: 42 bases, with reading frame beginning at the first base. The junction carries 15 bases between V and J, which are trimmed by 0 bases and 9 bases respectively. The investigation overall reported the following: Because small numbers of individuals were included in the HLA sub-analyses, any influence of HLA type on TCRB rearrangement was left unresolved. A moderate but significant shortening of TCRB CDR3 length was observed in type 1 diabetes patients in all four CD4+ subsets. Because cDNA rather than genomic DNA was sequenced, highly expressing activated cells could have been over-represented, although no difference in activation and CD3 levels was found between groups. Fewer insertions and more nucleotide deletions at VDJ recombination sites were observed in patients with type 1 diabetes, implying thymic rearrangement abnormalities. Shorter templates might have been favored by PCR, but patient and control samples were amplified and corrected together, so both groups would have been affected equally by any skew. Naive, central memory and regulatory TCRB repertoires appeared to be more alike among patients than among healthy donors.

The rearranged chain carries TRBV14 and TRBJ2-7; the D region possibly corresponds to TRBD2 (5 bases align). Sequencing was carried out using stem cell memory CD4+ T cells from blood. Sample cell subset or site, as interpreted from the label and publication: stem cell-like memory CD4+ T cells. The receptor was derived from a man aged 18 to 29 with type 1 diabetes. The sequenced DNA: TGTGCCAGCAGCCAAGAAAGCGGTGGACTGACGCAGTACTTC. Translated, this is CASSQESGGLTQYF. The entire variable domain, with the stretches around the CDR3 drawn from the reference TRBV14 and TRBJ2-7 proteins, is EAGVTQFPSHSVIEKGQTVTLRCDPISGHDNLYWYRRVMGKEIKFLLHFVKESKQDESGMPNNRFLAERTGGTYSTLKVQPAELEDSGVYFCASSQESGGLTQYFGPGTRLTVT.